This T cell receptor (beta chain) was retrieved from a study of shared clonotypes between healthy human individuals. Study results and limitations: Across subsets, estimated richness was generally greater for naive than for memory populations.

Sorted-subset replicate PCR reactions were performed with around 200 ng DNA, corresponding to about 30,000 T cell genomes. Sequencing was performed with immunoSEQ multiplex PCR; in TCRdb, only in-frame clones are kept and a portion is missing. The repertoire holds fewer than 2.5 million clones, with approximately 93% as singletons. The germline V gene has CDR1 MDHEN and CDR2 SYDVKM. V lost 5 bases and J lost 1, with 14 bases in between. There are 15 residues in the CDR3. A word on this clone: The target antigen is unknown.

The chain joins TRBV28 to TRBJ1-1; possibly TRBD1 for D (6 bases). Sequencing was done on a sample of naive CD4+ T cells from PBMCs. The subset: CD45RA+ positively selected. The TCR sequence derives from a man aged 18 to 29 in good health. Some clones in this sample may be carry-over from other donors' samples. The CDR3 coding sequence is TGTGCCAGCAGTCCCCAGGGGCCCAAGAACACTGAAGCTTTCTTT. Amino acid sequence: CASSPQGPKNTEAFF.